This T cell receptor (beta chain) was sequenced for a study of memory CD4+ T cells and cytomegalovirus serostatus. Sequencing used immunoSEQ multiplex PCR; TCRdb keeps in-frame clones, though not all of them. The table has about 82,000 clones, more than 70% seen once. Single viable CD3+CD4+CD8-CD45RO+ cells were sorted as the memory CD4+ T cells. The CDR3 loop spans 18 amino acids. CDR1 MNHEY and CDR2 SMNVEV come from the germline V gene (reference sequence). Trimming took off 1 base at V and 2 bases at J, with 17 bases between the two ends. This receptor was taken from an adult in good health and CMV-seronegative. Sequences were obtained from memory CD4+ T cells from blood. The rearrangement uses TRBV27 and TRBJ1-4; TRBD1 might be the D (6 bases). The CDR3 DNA is TGTGCCAGCAGTTTATGGGGGGAGCCTAGGGGGACTAATGAAAAACTGTTTTTT. It specifies CASSLWGEPRGTNEKLFF.